One sample yielded the 10 T cell receptor beta chains listed below, sequenced in a study of spatial heterogeneity in lung cancer. General study points: Expanded intratumoral alpha and beta TCR counts tracked tumor mutation counts.

Antigen specificity for these receptors is unknown. TCRdb re-derived calls from the 5' RACE reads in MiXCR, one entry per CDR3 protein. Of 5,000 to 6,000 distinct CDR3 sequences listed, about 7.1% are singletons. Time point indicated: sample taken at primary tumor resection. The sequenced sample was lung tumor tissue, obtained at surgery. Receptor source: a male donor with early-stage non-small cell lung cancer.

This clonotype is classed as medium-sized (0.01 to 0.1%). The chain recombines TRBV6-5 with TRBJ2-5; D could derive from TRBD1 or TRBD2 (5 bases each). V shed 0 bases and J shed 2 bases, with 13 bases lying between them. Germline loops: CDR1 MNHEY, CDR2 SVGAGI. The CDR3 totals 16 residues. CDR3 loop: CASSYSGRGAQETQYF. DNA of the CDR3: TGTGCCAGCAGTTACTCGGGACGAGGGGCGCAAGAGACCCAGTACTTC.

This clonotype was seen ten or more times. The gene calls are TRBV7-6 and TRBJ1-5; unclear D gene. This CDR3 has 13 amino acids. The V end was cut by 0 bases, the J end by 5 bases, with 5 bases between. CDR1 is SGHVS, CDR2 FNYEAQ, per germline. The CDR3 region is CASSLALDQPQHF. The CDR3 nucleotides read TGTGCCAGCAGCTTAGCTCTAGATCAGCCCCAGCATTTT.

This clonotype is deemed medium-sized. This chain uses TRBV5-6 with TRBJ2-7; D is undetermined. The V gene lost 2 bases and the J gene lost 7 bases, with 7 bases spanning the gap. The CDR3 extends over 11 amino acids. Germline V gives CDR1 SGHDT, CDR2 YYEEEE. The CDR3 sequence: CASSLGREQYF. DNA of the CDR3: TGTGCCAGCAGCTTAGGGCGAGAGCAGTACTTC.

By frequency in the sample, this clonotype is medium-sized. J is TRBJ2-2 and V is TRBV6-2 or TRBV6-3; 10 bases fit TRBD1. The CDR3 is 16 residues long. V trimming: 2 bases; J trimming: 1 base; junction bases outside the gene matches: 1. Germline CDR1 reads MNHEY; CDR2 reads SVGEGT. CDR3 in DNA: TGTGCCAGCAGTTACGGGACAGGGGTGAACACCGGGGAGCTGTTTTTT. Protein: CASSYGTGVNTGELFF.

This clonotype appeared many times. The chain joins TRBV7-9 to TRBJ2-7, with 8 bases that match TRBD1. The J segment lost 1 base and the V segment lost 0 bases, leaving 2 bases of the junction unmatched. The length of the CDR3 is 15 residues. Germline values: CDR1 SEHNR, CDR2 FQNEAQ (reference sequence). CDR3 in amino acids: CASSLARGLSYEQYF. The CDR3 nucleotides are TGTGCCAGCAGCTTAGCCAGGGGGCTATCCTACGAGCAGTACTTC.

This clonotype was recorded at least ten times. The chain employs TRBV7-9 and TRBJ1-2; 10 bases match TRBD1. The CDR3 sequence is 14 residues long. Trimming at V came to 8 bases and at J to 8 bases, leaving 11 bases not matched to a gene. CDR1 and CDR2 (germline): SEHNR, FQNEAQ (reference sequence). CDR3 bases: TGTGCCAGCCGGGGCGAGGAGACAGGGGGCGGCTACACCTTC. It codes for CASRGEETGGGYTF.

This clonotype is classed as medium-sized. The rearrangement joins TRBV5-1 to TRBJ2-6; possible D gene TRBD2, 6 bases. Germline values: CDR1 SGHRS, CDR2 YFSETQ. The ends were cut back, 5 bases at V and 2 bases at J, with 14 bases in the middle. There are 16 residues in the CDR3. CDR3 DNA sequence: TGCGCCAGCAGTGGGGCTGGAGGGGCTGGGGCCAACGTCCTGACTTTC. As protein: CASSGAGGAGANVLTF.

This clonotype was picked up many times. The rearrangement links TRBV6-5 to TRBJ2-3; D uncertain. The germline gives CDR1 MNHEY, CDR2 SVGAGI. CDR3 size: 16 residues. V was cut by 1 base and J by 5 bases, with 16 bases left in between. The CDR3 sequence is CASSYLGLADGDTQYF. As DNA, the CDR3 is TGTGCCAGCAGTTACTTGGGCCTCGCCGACGGAGATACGCAGTATTTT.

The chain couples TRBV7-8 to TRBJ2-5; D unclear. Trimming cost V 1 base and J 8 bases, with 11 bases left between them. The CDR3 is made up of 13 amino acids. Germline-derived CDR1 and CDR2 are SGHVS and FQNEAQ. The CDR3 DNA sequence: TGTGCCAGCAGCTTAGGAATCTACGAAACCCAGTACTTC. This gives the protein CASSLGIYETQYF.

Only a few counts were recorded for this clonotype. This chain links TRBV20-1 with TRBJ1-2; TRBD1 matches at 8 bases. The CDR3 is 14 residues long. The J segment lost 6 bases and the V segment lost 0 bases, leaving 6 bases of the junction unmatched. Germline values: CDR1 DFQATT, CDR2 SNEGSKA (reference sequence). For the CDR3, the DNA is TGCAGTGCTAGAGACAGGGGGCCGGCGGATGGCTACACCTTC. Its translation is CSARDRGPADGYTF.